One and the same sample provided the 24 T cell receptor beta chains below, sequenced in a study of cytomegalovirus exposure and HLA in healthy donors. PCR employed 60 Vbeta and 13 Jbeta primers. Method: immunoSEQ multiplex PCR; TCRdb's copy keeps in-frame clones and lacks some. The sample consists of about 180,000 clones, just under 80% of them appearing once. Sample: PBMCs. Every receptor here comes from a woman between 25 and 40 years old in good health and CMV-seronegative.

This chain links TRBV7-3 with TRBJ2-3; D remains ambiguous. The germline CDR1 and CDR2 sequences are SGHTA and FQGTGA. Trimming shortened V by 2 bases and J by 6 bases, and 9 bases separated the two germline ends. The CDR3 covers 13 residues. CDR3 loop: CASSLSPADTQYF. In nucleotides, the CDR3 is TGTGCCAGCAGCTTATCGCCAGCGGATACGCAGTATTTT. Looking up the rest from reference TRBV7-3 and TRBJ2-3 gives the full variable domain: GAGVSQTPSNKVTEKGKYVELRCDPISGHTALYWYRQSLGQGPEFLIYFQGTGAADDSGLPNDRFFAVRPEGSVSTLKIQRTERGDSAVYLCASSLSPADTQYFGPGTRLTVL.

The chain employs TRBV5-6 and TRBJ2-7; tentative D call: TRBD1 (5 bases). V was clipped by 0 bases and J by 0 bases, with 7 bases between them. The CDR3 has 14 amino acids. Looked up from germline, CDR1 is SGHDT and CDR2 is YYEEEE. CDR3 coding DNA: TGTGCCAGCAGCTTGGTACAGGCCTCCTACGAGCAGTACTTC. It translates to CASSLVQASYEQYF.

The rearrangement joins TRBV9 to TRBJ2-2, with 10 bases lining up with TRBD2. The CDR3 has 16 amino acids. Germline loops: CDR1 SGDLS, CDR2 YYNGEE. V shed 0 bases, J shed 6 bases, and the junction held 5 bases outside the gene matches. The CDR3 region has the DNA TGTGCCAGCAGCGTAGGTCCGAGCGGGGGGGCCGGGGAGCTGTTTTTT. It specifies CASSVGPSGGAGELFF. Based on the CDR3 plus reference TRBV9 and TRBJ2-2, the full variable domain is DSGVTQTPKHLITATGQRVTLRCSPRSGDLSVYWYQQSLDQGLQFLIQYYNGEERAKGNILERFSAQQFPDLHSELNLSSLELGDSALYFCASSVGPSGGAGELFFGEGSRLTVL.

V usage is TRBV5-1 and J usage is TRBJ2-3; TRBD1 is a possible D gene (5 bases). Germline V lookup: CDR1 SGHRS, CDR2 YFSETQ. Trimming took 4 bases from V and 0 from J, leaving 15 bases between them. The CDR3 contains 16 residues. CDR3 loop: CASSRIRTTSTDTQYF. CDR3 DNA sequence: TGCGCCAGCAGCAGGATCCGGACAACAAGCACAGATACGCAGTATTTT.

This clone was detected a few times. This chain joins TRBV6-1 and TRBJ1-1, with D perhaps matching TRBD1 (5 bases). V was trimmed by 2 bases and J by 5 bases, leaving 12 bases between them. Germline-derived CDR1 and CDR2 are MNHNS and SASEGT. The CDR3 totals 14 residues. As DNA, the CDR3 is TGTGCCAGCAGTGAAAGGACATATGGAACTGAAGCTTTCTTT. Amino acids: CASSERTYGTEAFF.

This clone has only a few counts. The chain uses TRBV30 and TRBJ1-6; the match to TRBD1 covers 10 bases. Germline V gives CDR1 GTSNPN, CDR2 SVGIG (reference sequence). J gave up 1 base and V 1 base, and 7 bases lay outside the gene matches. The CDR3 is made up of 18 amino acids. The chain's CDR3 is CAWSATRTGGSYNSPLHF. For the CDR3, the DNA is TGTGCCTGGAGTGCCACTCGGACAGGGGGGTCCTATAATTCACCCCTCCACTTT.

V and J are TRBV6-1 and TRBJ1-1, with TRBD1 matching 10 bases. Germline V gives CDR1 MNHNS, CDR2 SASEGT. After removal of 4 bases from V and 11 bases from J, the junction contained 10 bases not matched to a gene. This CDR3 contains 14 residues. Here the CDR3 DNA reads TGTGCCAGCAGTGTCTTCAGACAGGGGGCGTGGGCTTTCTTT. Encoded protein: CASSVFRQGAWAFF.

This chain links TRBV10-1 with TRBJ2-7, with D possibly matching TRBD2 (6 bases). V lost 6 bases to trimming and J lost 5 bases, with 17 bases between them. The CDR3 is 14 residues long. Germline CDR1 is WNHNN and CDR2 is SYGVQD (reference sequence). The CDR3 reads CASSPTMGGDEQYF. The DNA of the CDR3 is TGCGCCAGCAGCCCAACGATGGGGGGAGACGAGCAGTACTTC.

CDR3 region: CASIGLTGANVLTF. The CDR3 DNA reads TGTGCCAGTATCGGACTAACTGGGGCCAACGTCCTGACTTTC. The chain is built from TRBV19 and TRBJ2-6; perhaps TRBD2 as D (6 bases). The germline gives CDR1 LNHDA, CDR2 SQIVND (reference sequence). V lost 7 bases and J 2 bases, leaving 9 bases between the germline ends. This CDR3 is 14 amino acids long.

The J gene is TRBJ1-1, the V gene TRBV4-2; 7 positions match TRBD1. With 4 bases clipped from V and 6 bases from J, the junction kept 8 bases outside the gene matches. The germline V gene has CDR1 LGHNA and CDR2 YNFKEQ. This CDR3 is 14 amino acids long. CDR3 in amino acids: CASSPDRLGAEAFF. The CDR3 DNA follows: TGTGCCAGCAGCCCGGACAGGTTGGGGGCTGAAGCTTTCTTT.

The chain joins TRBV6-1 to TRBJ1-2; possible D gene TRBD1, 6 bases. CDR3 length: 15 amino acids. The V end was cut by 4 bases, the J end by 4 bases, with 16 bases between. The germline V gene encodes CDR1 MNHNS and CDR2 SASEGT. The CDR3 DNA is TGTGCCAGCAGTGCCCTCCCGGACAGCCCCTATGGCTACACCTTC. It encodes CASSALPDSPYGYTF.

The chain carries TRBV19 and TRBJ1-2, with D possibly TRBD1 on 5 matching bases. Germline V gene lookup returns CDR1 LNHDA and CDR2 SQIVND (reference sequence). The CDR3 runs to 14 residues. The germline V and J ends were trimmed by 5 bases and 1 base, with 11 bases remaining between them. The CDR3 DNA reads TGTGCCAGTAGTCCTAGTCAGGGTAACTATGGCTACACCTTC. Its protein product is CASSPSQGNYGYTF.

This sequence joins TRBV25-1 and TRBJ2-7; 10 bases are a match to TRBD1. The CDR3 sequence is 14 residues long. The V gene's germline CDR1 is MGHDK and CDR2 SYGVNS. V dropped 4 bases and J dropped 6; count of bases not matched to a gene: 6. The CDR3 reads CASSGRQGAREQYF. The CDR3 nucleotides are TGTGCCAGCAGTGGGAGACAGGGGGCACGCGAGCAGTACTTC.

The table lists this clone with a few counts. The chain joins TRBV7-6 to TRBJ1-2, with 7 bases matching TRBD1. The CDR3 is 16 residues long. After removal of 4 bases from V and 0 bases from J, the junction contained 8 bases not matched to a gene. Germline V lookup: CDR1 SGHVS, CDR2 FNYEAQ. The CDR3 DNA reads TGTGCCAGCAGCTCGGCCGGGACAGCTACTAACTATGGCTACACCTTC. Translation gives CASSSAGTATNYGYTF.

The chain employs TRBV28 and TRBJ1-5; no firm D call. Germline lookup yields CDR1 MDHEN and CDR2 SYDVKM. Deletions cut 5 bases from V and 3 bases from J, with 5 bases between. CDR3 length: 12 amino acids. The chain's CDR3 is CASSHSNQPQHF. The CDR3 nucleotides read TGTGCCAGCAGTCATTCCAATCAGCCCCAGCATTTT.

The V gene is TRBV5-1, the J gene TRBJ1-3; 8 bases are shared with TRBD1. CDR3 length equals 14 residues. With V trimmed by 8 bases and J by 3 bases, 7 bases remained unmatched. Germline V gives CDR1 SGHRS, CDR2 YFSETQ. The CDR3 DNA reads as TGCGCCAGTCCAGGGGGCGCGGTTGGAAACACCATATATTTT. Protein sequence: CASPGGAVGNTIYF.

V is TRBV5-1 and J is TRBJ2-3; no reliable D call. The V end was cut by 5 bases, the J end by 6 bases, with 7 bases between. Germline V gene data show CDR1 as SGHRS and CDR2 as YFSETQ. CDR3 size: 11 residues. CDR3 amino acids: CASSIEDTQYF. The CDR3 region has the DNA TGCGCCAGCAGTATAGAGGATACGCAGTATTTT. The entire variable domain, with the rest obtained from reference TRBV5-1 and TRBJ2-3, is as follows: KAGVTQTPRYLIKTRGQQVTLSCSPISGHRSVSWYQQTPGQGLQFLFEYFSETQRNKGNFPGRFSGRQFSNSRSEMNVSTLELGDSALYLCASSIEDTQYFGPGTRLTVL.

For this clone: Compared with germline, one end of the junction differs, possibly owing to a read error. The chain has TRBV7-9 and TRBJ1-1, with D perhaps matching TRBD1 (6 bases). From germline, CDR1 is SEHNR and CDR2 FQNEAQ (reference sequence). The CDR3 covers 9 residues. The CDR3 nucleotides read TGTGCCAGCAGCTTAGCGCAGGGGTTT. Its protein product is CASSLAQGF. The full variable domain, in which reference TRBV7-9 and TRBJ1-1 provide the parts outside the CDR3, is DTGVSQNPRHKITKRGQNVTFRCDPISEHNRLYWYRQTLGQGPEFLTYFQNEAQLEKSRLLSDRFSAERPKGSFSTLEIQRTEQGDSAMYLCASSLAQGFGQGTRLTVV.

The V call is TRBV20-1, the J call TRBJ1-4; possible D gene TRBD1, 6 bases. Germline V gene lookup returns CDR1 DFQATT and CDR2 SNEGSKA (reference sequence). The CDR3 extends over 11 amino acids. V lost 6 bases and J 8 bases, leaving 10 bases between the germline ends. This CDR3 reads CSAFTGEKLFF. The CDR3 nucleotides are TGCAGTGCGTTTACAGGGGAAAAACTGTTTTTT.

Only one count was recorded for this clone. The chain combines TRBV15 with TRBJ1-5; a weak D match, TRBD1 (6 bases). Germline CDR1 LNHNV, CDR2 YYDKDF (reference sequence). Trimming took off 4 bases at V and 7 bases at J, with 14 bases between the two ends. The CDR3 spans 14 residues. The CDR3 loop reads CATSNPQGLQPQHF. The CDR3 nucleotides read TGTGCCACCAGCAATCCTCAGGGGTTGCAGCCCCAGCATTTT.

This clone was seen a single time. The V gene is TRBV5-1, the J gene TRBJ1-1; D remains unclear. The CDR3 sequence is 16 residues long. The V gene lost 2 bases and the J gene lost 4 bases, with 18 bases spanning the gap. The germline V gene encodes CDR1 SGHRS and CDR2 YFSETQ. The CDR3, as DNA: TGCGCCAGCAGCTTAGGCCGAGGGATGGTCCTCACTGAAGCTTTCTTT. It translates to CASSLGRGMVLTEAFF.

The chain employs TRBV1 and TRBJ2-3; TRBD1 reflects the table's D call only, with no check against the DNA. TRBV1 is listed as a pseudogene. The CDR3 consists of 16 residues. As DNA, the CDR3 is TGCACCAGCAGCCAAGATAGGTTGGGTTCAGGCGATACGCAGTATTTT. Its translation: CTSSQDRLGSGDTQYF.

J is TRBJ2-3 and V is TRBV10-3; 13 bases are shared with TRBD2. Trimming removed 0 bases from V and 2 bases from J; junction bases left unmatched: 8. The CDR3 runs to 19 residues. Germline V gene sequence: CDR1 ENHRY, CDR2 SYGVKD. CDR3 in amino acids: CAISESVTSGGLHTDTQYF. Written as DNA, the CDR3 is TGTGCCATCAGTGAGTCAGTGACTAGCGGGGGGCTCCACACAGATACGCAGTATTTT.

DNA of the CDR3: TGCGCCAGCAGCTTCGGACAAAGCACAGATACGCAGTATTTT. It is translated as CASSFGQSTDTQYF. The chain employs TRBV5-1 and TRBJ2-3, with a weak D call TRBD1 (5 bases). The CDR3 is 14 amino acids. The V and J ends lost 2 bases and 0 bases respectively, with 7 bases between them. The germline V gene has CDR1 SGHRS and CDR2 YFSETQ.